This TCR beta chain was recorded in a study of tumor and adjacent non-tumor tissue in lung cancer. Broader study findings: Compared with tumor, normal lung showed significantly lower TCR diversity.

The library came from three nested PCR rounds adapted from ARM-PCR protocols. TCRdb reprocessed the multiplex PCR reads via MiXCR and lists one record per CDR3 protein. The sample contains roughly 70,000 distinct CDR3 sequences, 65% to 75% of which appear only once. On this clonotype: The antigen remains undetermined. The germline gene is not matched at one end of the junction; a read error may be the cause.

Germline loops: CDR1 SGHAT, CDR2 FQDESV (reference sequence). This CDR3 spans 15 amino acids. No cell sorting was done before RNA was extracted from the tissue. Distant lung tissue was collected more than 3 cm away from the tumor edge. The chain joins TRBV11-1 to TRBJ2-1; D may be TRBD2 (6 bases). The source of this sequence is a woman aged 45-65 years with non-small cell lung cancer. The material sequenced was distant non-tumor lung tissue. CDR3 nucleotide sequence: TGTACCAGCAACTTAGGGACTCCCGGAGTTAACGAGCAGTTCTTC. Protein: CTSNLGTPGVNEQFF.